Listed below are T cell receptor beta chains from one sample, sequenced in a study of blood T cells in healthy people across ages. TCRdb re-derived calls from the 5' RACE reads in MiXCR, one entry per CDR3 protein. This table has around 1,900,000 distinct CDR3 sequences, more than 35% appearing once. Sequenced: blood. The receptors come from a human donor in good health. CDR3s include the opening cysteine and the closing phenylalanine or tryptophan. A D gene is named only where the DNA matches it firmly. Clone sizes are given selectively: once, few, many, or a class where the clone is expanded.

J,D,V,size,CDR3,DNA
TRBJ2-7,-,TRBV30,few,CAWSDDSGYEQYF,TGTGCCTGGAGCGACGACAGTGGCTACGAGCAGTACTTC
TRBJ1-2,-,TRBV12-3/TRBV12-4,-,CASSRQGTSGYTF,TGTGCCAGCAGTCGCCAGGGTACTTCAGGCTACACCTTC
TRBJ1-2,-,TRBV4-1,-,CASSVQGSGDYGYTF,TGCGCCAGCAGCGTTCAGGGTAGTGGCGACTATGGCTACACCTTC
TRBJ2-5,-,TRBV9,few,CASSPHLGQETQYF,TGTGCCAGCAGCCCCCACCTTGGGCAAGAGACCCAGTACTTC
TRBJ1-2,-,TRBV11-3,few,CASSFRGVGYGYTF,TGTGCCAGCAGCTTTCGGGGAGTCGGCTATGGCTACACCTTC
TRBJ1-2,-,TRBV29-1,many,CSVEESPGDGYTF,TGCAGCGTTGAAGAATCCCCTGGGGACGGCTACACCTTC
TRBJ2-5,-,TRBV25-1,few,CASSDHTLGRIQETQYF,TGTGCCAGCAGTGACCATACACTGGGACGAATCCAAGAGACCCAGTACTTC
TRBJ2-5,-,TRBV6-5,-,CASRRTWGVQETQYF,TGTGCCAGCAGACGAACCTGGGGGGTACAAGAGACCCAGTACTTC
TRBJ2-3,TRBD2,TRBV5-6,-,CASSLAGTSILDTQYF,TGTGCCAGCAGCTTGGCCGGGACTAGCATTTTAGATACGCAGTATTTT
TRBJ1-1,-,TRBV6-6,-,CASSYREFGTEAFF,TGTGCCAGCAGTTACCGTGAGTTTGGCACTGAAGCTTTCTTT
TRBJ1-1,-,TRBV7-9,many,CASSSTYTDEAFF,TGTGCCAGCAGCTCAACCTACACAGATGAAGCTTTCTTT
TRBJ2-7,-,TRBV12-3/TRBV12-4,-,CASSLQGNAEQYF,TGTGCCAGCAGTTTGCAGGGGAACGCCGAGCAGTACTTC
TRBJ1-2,-,TRBV5-1,-,CAGSPSGNGYTF,TGCGCCGGCAGCCCTTCGGGGAATGGCTACACCTTC
TRBJ1-2,-,TRBV3-1,-,CASSQDLGSPNYGYTF,TGTGCCAGCAGCCAAGATCTTGGCAGCCCTAACTATGGCTACACCTTC
TRBJ2-7,-,TRBV6-2/TRBV6-3,-,CASSLILSYEQYF,TGTGCCAGCAGCCTTATACTCTCCTACGAGCAGTACTTC
TRBJ2-1,-,TRBV7-6,-,CASSLTVPYSYNEQFF,TGTGCCAGCAGCTTAACGGTTCCGTACTCCTACAATGAGCAGTTCTTC
TRBJ2-6,-,TRBV11-2,-,CASSPFFYNSGGLLSGANVLTF,TGTGCCAGCAGCCCTTTCTTCTATAATTCGGGCGGTCTCCTCTCTGGGGCCAACGTCCTGACTTTC
TRBJ2-7,-,TRBV4-1,many,CASSQVAGSYEQYF,TGCGCCAGCAGCCAAGTGGCGGGCTCCTACGAGCAGTACTTC
TRBJ1-2,TRBD1,TRBV4-1,few,CASSRGQGAFYGYTF,TGCGCCAGCAGCCGCGGACAGGGGGCATTCTATGGCTACACCTTC
TRBJ2-1,-,TRBV20-1,few,CSARDGSKRVNEQFF,TGCAGTGCTAGAGACGGGTCAAAGCGAGTGAATGAGCAGTTCTTC
TRBJ1-2,-,TRBV5-6,-,CASSGRDPLPYGYTF,TGTGCCAGCAGCGGCCGGGACCCTCTACCCTATGGCTACACCTTC
TRBJ2-1,-,TRBV7-9,once,CASSLEFAGANDEQFF,TGTGCCAGCAGCTTAGAATTTGCAGGGGCAAACGATGAGCAGTTCTTC
TRBJ2-5,-,TRBV5-6,-,CASSPKPGTGRETQYF,TGTGCCAGCAGTCCCAAACCAGGGACGGGCCGAGAGACCCAGTACTTC
TRBJ2-3,TRBD2,TRBV20-1,-,CSAIAGGFSTDTQYF,TGCAGTGCTATAGCGGGGGGATTTAGCACAGATACGCAGTATTTT
TRBJ2-7,-,TRBV2,-,CASSEAGWGLSYEQYF,TGTGCCAGCAGTGAAGCGGGCTGGGGTCTCTCCTACGAGCAGTACTTC
TRBJ1-2,-,TRBV25-1,-,CASSEGDRAYGYTF,TGTGCCAGCAGTGAGGGGGACCGAGCCTATGGCTACACCTTC
TRBJ2-5,-,TRBV2,few,CASTAGAEETQYF,TGTGCCAGCACAGCAGGGGCTGAAGAGACCCAGTACTTC
TRBJ1-4,TRBD1,TRBV27,few,CASSPLDRLNEKLFF,TGTGCCAGCAGTCCCTTGGACAGGCTTAATGAAAAACTGTTTTTT
TRBJ1-2,-,TRBV15,-,CATSRDLQGNGYTF,TGTGCCACCAGCAGAGATCTACAGGGCAATGGCTACACCTTC
TRBJ2-7,-,TRBV20-1,-,CSARDGAGDRIYEQYF,TGCAGTGCTAGAGATGGGGCGGGGGACAGAATCTACGAGCAGTACTTC
TRBJ2-7,TRBD1,TRBV5-5,-,CASSLLGQAPYEQYF,TGTGCCAGCAGCTTATTGGGACAGGCCCCCTACGAGCAGTACTTC
TRBJ2-3,-,TRBV9,-,CASSVEAVADTQYF,TGTGCCAGCAGCGTAGAAGCGGTCGCCGATACGCAGTATTTT
TRBJ2-7,TRBD1,TRBV28,-,CASRSTGGRAYEQYF,TGTGCCAGCAGATCGACAGGGGGACGCGCCTACGAGCAGTACTTC
TRBJ2-7,-,TRBV29-1,few,CSVESGPFEQYF,TGCAGCGTTGAAAGTGGTCCATTCGAGCAGTACTTC
TRBJ1-2,TRBD1,TRBV9,-,CASSPSGGQGAGGYTF,TGTGCCAGCAGCCCCAGTGGGGGACAGGGGGCTGGTGGCTACACCTTC
TRBJ1-6,-,TRBV20-1,few,CSAYDGRVESYNSPLHF,TGCAGTGCGTACGATGGGCGAGTGGAGTCCTATAATTCACCCCTCCACTTT
TRBJ2-7,-,TRBV29-1,few,CSVDRGTDEQYF,TGCAGCGTTGACAGGGGAACGGACGAGCAGTACTTC
TRBJ2-3,TRBD2,TRBV5-6,-,CASSVVTSGGTDTQYF,TGTGCCAGCAGCGTCGTGACTAGCGGGGGCACAGATACGCAGTATTTT
TRBJ1-2,-,TRBV12-3/TRBV12-4,few,CASSLQSPNYGYTF,TGTGCCAGCAGTTTACAGAGTCCCAACTATGGCTACACCTTC
TRBJ2-5,TRBD2,TRBV5-1,many,CASSTGLAEETQYF,TGCGCCAGCAGCACCGGACTAGCAGAAGAGACCCAGTACTTC
TRBJ2-7,-,TRBV9,few,CASSVLQGSYEQYF,TGTGCCAGCAGCGTATTGCAGGGATCCTACGAGCAGTACTTC
TRBJ2-7,-,TRBV28,-,CASCGLSEQYF,TGTGCCAGCTGTGGGTTAAGCGAGCAGTACTTC
TRBJ1-2,-,TRBV7-2,-,CASSLAFGGENGYTF,TGTGCCAGCAGCTTAGCCTTCGGGGGAGAGAATGGCTACACCTTC
TRBJ2-7,TRBD1,TRBV3-1,-,CASSRDRVDEQYF,TGTGCCAGCAGCCGAGACAGGGTGGACGAGCAGTACTTC
TRBJ2-3,TRBD1,TRBV5-1,-,CASSLVSGRGLGTQYF,TGCGCCAGCAGCTTGGTGTCTGGCAGGGGGCTAGGTACGCAGTATTTT
TRBJ2-5,TRBD2,TRBV27,-,CASSQAGSETQYF,TGTGCCAGCAGTCAAGCGGGGAGTGAGACCCAGTACTTC
TRBJ2-7,-,TRBV29-1,few,CSVVGWGALPNHYEQYF,TGCAGCGTTGTGGGGTGGGGGGCCTTGCCTAACCACTACGAGCAGTACTTC
TRBJ2-7,-,TRBV27,few,CASSKGNGITYEQYF,TGTGCCAGCAGTAAGGGCAACGGGATAACCTACGAGCAGTACTTC
TRBJ2-5,-,TRBV6-1,few,CASSHYSPGLNRPKYQETQYF,TGTGCCAGCAGTCATTACTCTCCGGGACTCAACCGACCGAAGTACCAAGAGACCCAGTACTTC
TRBJ2-3,-,TRBV12-3/TRBV12-4,-,CASSVHTDTQYF,TGTGCCAGCAGTGTCCACACAGATACGCAGTATTTT
TRBJ2-7,-,TRBV20-1,-,CSANHGTSYEQYF,TGCAGTGCTAACCACGGGACCTCCTACGAGCAGTACTTC
TRBJ2-7,-,TRBV7-8,few,CASSLEVVLYEQYF,TGTGCCAGCAGCTTAGAGGTGGTTCTCTACGAGCAGTACTTC